The present entry profiles one T cell receptor (beta chain) with its context. Its specific antigen is unknown. No much larger clonotype is one base removed from it; base qualities were not supplied. The data were obtained in a study of T cell responses to AZD1222 COVID-19 vaccine (dated by TCRdb to the early 2020s). About the investigation overall: A total of just over 230 trial participants underwent TCR sequencing, of whom roughly 210 had received two doses of AZD1222 and some 26 had received two doses of the MenACWY control vaccine. Trial participants were enrolled by age into 18-55, 56-69 and 70-plus year subgroups, with approximately 150, 28 and 58 TCR-sequenced participants respectively.

Paper-wide results and their limitations: Only 5 to 7 AZD1222 recipients were SARS-CoV-2 seropositive at baseline, limiting conclusions about previously exposed vaccinees. In the small 56-69-year group, the increase in depth fell short of significance, most likely because of low power. Vaccine-associated CD4 TCRs spanned the whole spike protein, with dominant responses in regions 160-218 and 743-854. No day 14 peak-response samples were available, so repertoires were characterized only after the peak T cell response. Spike-specific TCR breadth and depth rose significantly after two AZD1222 doses compared with day 0 and with MenACWY recipients. Participants were mostly white British and included more females than males, and it was suggested by the authors that clonal diversity may have been underestimated. Nearly half of unique spike-specific TCRs reportedly recognized epitopes outside regions mutated in the B.1.351 and B.1.1.7 variants.

The CDR3 regions of human TCRbeta chains were analyzed by immunosequencing. The original methods were these. Repertoire TCRs were checked for matches against a reference library of SARS-CoV-2-specific TCRs that had been generated using the MIRA antigen-specificity platform. Breadth was defined as the fraction of unique TCRs that were SARS-CoV-2-associated. Depth was defined as the fraction of total T cells that were SARS-CoV-2-associated. Using the MIRA data, every spike-specific TCR was mapped to the spike region that the TCR reacted to and assigned to either a CD4 or a CD8 class. Log10-transformed breadth and depth values were compared by one-way ANOVA with Sidak's multiple comparisons tests. In TCRdb, the immuneACCESS table is reduced to in-frame sequences with V and J assigned. These tables do not hold every clone; where another copy was compared, an unresolved V gene accounts for under half, and the others remain unexplained. V, J and clone size are those of that table, while D and trimming were read from the DNA. This sample is represented by about 150,000 clones; approximately 89% of them were singletons. 1% to 1.5% of the sample goes to the ten largest clones.

Sample time point, as interpreted from the label and publication: about 28 days (+/-7) after the second vaccine dose. Because spike-specific TCR depth and breadth did not differ between the two schedules, AZD1222 recipients who got a second dose at roughly 4 weeks were pooled with those who got a second dose at roughly 12 weeks. Vaccinee samples came from UK trials COV001 and COV002, including a single-blind randomized controlled phase 2/3 trial of AZD1222 (ChAdOx1 nCoV-19) in healthy adults. For TCRbeta chain sequencing, PBMC samples from trial participants were taken at day 0 and at day 28 after the second dose. From a lookup of the germline V gene (reference sequence), CDR1 and CDR2 are MNHEY and SMNVEV. Clipping removes 5 bases from V and 4 bases from J, with 9 as the unmatched junction base count. The CDR3 has 16 amino acids, counting the end cysteine and phenylalanine. CDR3 DNA only is kept here, 48 bases in frame from base 1.

This sequence was found in an adult who received the AZD1222 COVID-19 vaccine. The V and J genes are TRBV27 and TRBJ2-5; 11 bases in the middle match TRBD1. The starting material was peripheral blood, obtained 28 days after the second AZD1222 dose. The nucleotide sequence reads as follows: TGTGCCAGCAGTCCCGCCGGGACAGGGGGAGGAGAGACCCAGTACTTC. Its protein reads: CASSPAGTGGGETQYF.